These 24 T cell receptor beta chains were sequenced from one sample in a study of beta chain features in type 1 diabetes. Expressed TCRB transcripts were sequenced after all isolated RNA was converted to cDNA. Repertoires were generated with immunoSEQ multiplex PCR, while TCRdb's copy carries only in-frame clones and drops some. The profile shows approximately 140,000 clones, over 8% of them singletons. Sample: central memory CD4+ T cells from blood. Every receptor here comes from a middle-aged woman in good health.

The J gene is TRBJ2-3, the V gene TRBV11-2, with TRBD2 identical over 8 bases. The CDR3 extends over 15 amino acids. V shed 5 bases and J 0 bases; nucleotides not matched to a gene: 4. Germline loops: CDR1 SGHAT, CDR2 FQNNGV. CDR3 residues: CASSRGGTSTDTQYF. The CDR3 coding sequence is TGTGCCAGCAGCCGGGGGGGAACTAGCACAGATACGCAGTATTTT.

This clone occurred a few times. The chain couples TRBV5-6 to TRBJ2-5, with TRBD1 identical over 9 bases. CDR1 is SGHDT, CDR2 YYEEEE, per germline. The CDR3 runs 15 residues. J lost 4 bases, V lost 4 bases, and 8 bases had no gene match. The CDR3 nucleotides read TGTGCCAGCAGCCTAACAGGGGGCTTGGGAGAGACCCAGTACTTC. Translation: CASSLTGGLGETQYF.

This clone was observed a few times. The V gene is TRBV25-1, the J gene TRBJ2-3; 8 bases match TRBD1. Germline V gene data show CDR1 as MGHDK and CDR2 as SYGVNS. The length of the CDR3 is 14 residues. Trimming at V came to 7 bases and at J to 2 bases, leaving 5 bases not matched to a gene. The CDR3, as DNA: TGTGCCAGCACCAACAGGGGGAACACAGATACGCAGTATTTT. Translating it yields CASTNRGNTDTQYF.

This clone was found a few times. V gene TRBV6-5 combines with J gene TRBJ2-3; D gene unclear. The CDR3 spans 15 residues. Germline CDR1 MNHEY, CDR2 SVGAGI. Between the trimmed V and J ends, which lost 5 bases and 0 bases, there was a span of 12 bases. This chain's CDR3 is CASSTHGASTDTQYF. The CDR3 nucleotides read TGTGCCAGCAGTACGCATGGAGCTAGCACAGATACGCAGTATTTT.

This clone was counted between two and nine times. This rearrangement joins TRBV10-3 to TRBJ2-1; 7 bases align to TRBD1. V lost 6 bases to trimming and J lost 15 bases; unmatched junction nucleotides: 8. This CDR3 spans 11 amino acids. The germline gives CDR1 ENHRY, CDR2 SYGVKD. CDR3 sequence reads: CAIRSDRQAFF. The CDR3 bases are TGTGCCATCAGATCGGACAGGCAGGCGTTCTTC.

This clone was observed a handful of times. This CDR3 reads CASSLVDSTYEQYF. CDR3 nucleotides: TGTGCCAGCAGCTTAGTAGACAGTACCTACGAGCAGTACTTC. This rearrangement joins TRBV7-6 to TRBJ2-7; weak D call: TRBD1 (5 bases). The CDR3 extends over 14 amino acids. V lost 1 base and J 2 bases, leaving 9 bases between the germline ends. The germline V gene encodes CDR1 SGHVS and CDR2 FNYEAQ.

This clone came up a few times. The J gene is TRBJ2-4, the V gene TRBV4-3; 7 bases map to TRBD1. Per germline, CDR1 LGHNA and CDR2 YSLEER. The CDR3 runs 15 residues. The J segment lost 2 bases and the V segment lost 2 bases, leaving 3 bases of the junction unmatched. CDR3 residues: CASSQNRGTKNIQYF. DNA of the CDR3: TGCGCCAGCAGCCAAAACAGGGGAACCAAAAACATTCAGTACTTC.

This clone appeared many times. The gene calls are TRBV2 and TRBJ2-5; TRBD1 is a possible D gene (6 bases). V was pared by 6 bases and J by 6 bases, with 11 bases between. Germline assignment: CDR1 SNHLY and CDR2 FYNNEI. This CDR3 region has 12 residues. CDR3: CASSSQGQTQYF. CDR3 nucleotide sequence: TGTGCCAGCAGCTCGCAGGGGCAGACCCAGTACTTC.

This clone was picked up many times. The V and J genes are TRBV13 and TRBJ1-4; no clear D. Germline CDR1 is PRHDT and CDR2 is FYEKMQ (reference sequence). The ends were cut back, 5 bases at V and 0 bases at J, with 7 bases in the middle. The CDR3 has 14 amino acids. In DNA, the CDR3 is TGTGCCAGCAGCCTAAAAGCAACTAATGAAAAACTGTTTTTT. Protein: CASSLKATNEKLFF.

In this sample, this clone turned up a few times. The chain uses TRBV19 and TRBJ1-4; possibly TRBD1 for D (5 bases). V was cut by 3 bases and J by 3 bases, with 5 bases left in between. The CDR3 spans 13 residues. The V gene's germline CDR1 is LNHDA and CDR2 SQIVND (reference sequence). The CDR3, as DNA: TGTGCCAGTAGTATCAGGGCTAATGAAAAACTGTTTTTT. Translated: CASSIRANEKLFF.

The rearrangement links TRBV19 to TRBJ1-2; 7 bases fit TRBD1. V was pared by 7 bases and J by 5 bases, with 10 bases of the junction left unmatched. Germline loops: CDR1 LNHDA, CDR2 SQIVND (reference sequence). This CDR3 comprises 14 residues. The CDR3: CASNGPRTGYGYTF. CDR3 nucleotide sequence: TGTGCCAGTAACGGTCCCAGGACAGGATATGGCTACACCTTC.

This clone was counted only a few times. This sample also contains other DNA sequences that code for the same CDR3. The chain is built from TRBV5-1 and TRBJ2-3; 7 bases are a match to TRBD2. The CDR3 length is 15 residues. Germline V gene lookup returns CDR1 SGHRS and CDR2 YFSETQ. Trimming at V came to 1 base and at J to 2 bases, leaving 4 bases not matched to a gene. CDR3 protein: CASSLFAGDTDTQYF. The CDR3 bases are TGCGCCAGCAGCTTGTTCGCGGGGGACACAGATACGCAGTATTTT.

This clone has at least ten counts. The chain recombines TRBV7-9 with TRBJ1-3, with 8 bases that match TRBD1. CDR3 length equals 17 residues. Trimming at V came to 5 bases and at J to 0 bases, leaving 9 bases not matched to a gene. The germline V gene has CDR1 SEHNR and CDR2 FQNEAQ (reference sequence). The CDR3 DNA is TGTGCCAGCAGCATCGGACAGGGAACGGTCTCTGGAAACACCATATATTTT. Protein sequence: CASSIGQGTVSGNTIYF.

The genes are TRBV7-9 and TRBJ2-3, with D possibly matching TRBD2 (6 bases). This CDR3 is built from 15 residues. V gave up 5 bases and J gave up 5 bases, with 17 bases separating them. Germline V CDR1 and CDR2: SEHNR, FQNEAQ (reference sequence). The CDR3 nucleotides are TGTGCCAGCAGCACGCGAAACGGGGGAAGAGATACGCAGTATTTT. This gives the protein CASSTRNGGRDTQYF.

The chain recombines TRBV29-1 with TRBJ1-3; possibly TRBD1 for D (5 bases). Germline V gene lookup returns CDR1 SQVTM and CDR2 ANQGSEA. This CDR3 region has 11 residues. V was clipped by 3 bases and J by 6 bases, with 6 bases between them. The CDR3 here is CSVDRENTIYF. CDR3 nucleotide sequence: TGCAGCGTTGACAGGGAAAACACCATATATTTT.

The chain has TRBV6-1 and TRBJ1-5; 7 bases fit TRBD1. Germline CDR1 reads MNHNS; CDR2 reads SASEGT. This CDR3 contains 14 residues. The trim removed 5 bases at V and 2 bases at J, leaving 3 bases unmatched. DNA for the CDR3: TGTGCCAGCAGTTCGCAGGGGGGCAATCAGCCCCAGCATTTT. Its protein is CASSSQGGNQPQHF.

The rearrangement uses TRBV10-3 and TRBJ2-1, with D tentatively TRBD2 (6 bases). CDR1 ENHRY and CDR2 SYGVKD come from the germline V gene. CDR3 length equals 16 residues. Trimming took 2 bases from V and 6 from J, leaving 17 bases between them. CDR3 sequence reads: CAISEPGLPNINEQFF. The CDR3 bases are TGTGCCATCAGTGAGCCGGGACTGCCGAATATCAATGAGCAGTTCTTC.

The V and J genes are TRBV14 and TRBJ1-1; no clear D. Looked up from germline, CDR1 is SGHDN and CDR2 is FVKESK. CDR3 length: 16 amino acids. V lost 4 bases, J lost 0 bases, and 15 bases lay in between. CDR3 coding DNA: TGTGCCAGCAGCCCCGAGGAGTACCCCATGAACACTGAAGCTTTCTTT. This translates into CASSPEEYPMNTEAFF.

This clone was counted many times. The chain combines TRBV5-1 with TRBJ2-2; 10 bases align to TRBD1. V gave up 4 bases and J gave up 4 bases; unmatched junction bases: 16. CDR3 size: 19 residues. CDR1 is SGHRS, CDR2 YFSETQ, per germline. The CDR3, as DNA: TGCGCCAGCAGCCAACTAGACAGGGGGCGCCTATTAGGCACCGGGGAGCTGTTTTTT. Translated: CASSQLDRGRLLGTGELFF.

As concerns this clone: At one end, the junction sequence differs from germline, possibly due to a read error. This rearrangement joins TRBV6-6 to TRBJ2-4; D may be TRBD2 (5 bases). CDR1 and CDR2 from the germline V gene are MNHNY and SVGAGI (reference sequence). CDR3 length: 12 amino acids. CDR3 region: CAISESEDIQYF. The CDR3 region has the DNA TGTGCCATCAGTGAGTCGGAGGACATTCAGTACTTC.

This clone came up a few times. The chain couples TRBV27 to TRBJ2-7; 7 positions match TRBD1. Germline V gene sequence: CDR1 MNHEY, CDR2 SMNVEV (reference sequence). After removal of 3 bases from V and 3 bases from J, the junction contained 8 bases not matched to a gene. CDR3 length: 15 amino acids. This CDR3 is CASSFDPAGGYEQYF. CDR3 bases: TGTGCCAGCAGTTTTGATCCGGCAGGGGGCTACGAGCAGTACTTC.

The sample holds a few counts of this clone. The CDR3 protein is CASSEGDFRDTQYF. DNA of the CDR3: TGTGCCAGCAGTGAAGGGGACTTCAGAGATACGCAGTATTTT. This chain joins TRBV6-1 and TRBJ2-3; perhaps TRBD2 as D (6 bases). Trimming pared 1 base from V and 5 bases from J, leaving 10 bases between. This CDR3 is built from 14 residues. From germline, CDR1 is MNHNS and CDR2 SASEGT.

This clone was observed a handful of times. This rearrangement joins TRBV6-1 to TRBJ2-3; possibly TRBD2 for D (6 bases). The germline CDR1 and CDR2 sequences are MNHNS and SASEGT. The ends were cut back, 8 bases at V and 6 bases at J, with 18 bases in the middle. The CDR3 extends over 14 amino acids. The CDR3 spells CASAPGLIPDTQYF. In DNA form, the CDR3 reads TGTGCCAGCGCACCGGGACTCATCCCCGATACGCAGTATTTT.

In DNA form, the CDR3 reads TGCGCCAGCAGTCAAACAGATTTACAGGGGAAGGATACGCAGTATTTT. This sequence encodes CASSQTDLQGKDTQYF. V is TRBV23-1 and J is TRBJ2-3; 7 bases match TRBD1. TRBV23-1 is an open reading frame, and its role is uncertain. The CDR3 totals 16 residues. The J segment lost 6 bases and the V segment lost 2 bases, leaving 11 bases of the junction unmatched.